Listed below are T cell receptor beta chains from one sample, sequenced in a study of blood T cell repertoires in COVID-19. Clones were read by immunoSEQ multiplex PCR, and TCRdb kept only the in-frame ones, dropping some. The sample records roughly 90,000 clones, around 85% being singletons. Sequencing was performed on peripheral blood. The receptors shown here come from a man in his forties or fifties with acute or convalescent COVID-19. The CDR3 runs from the conserved cysteine through the conserved F or W. The D gene is left open where the match is weak. Only part of the rows carry a size: once, few, many, or a class if the clone is expanded.

TRBD2 NA TRBJ2-2 TRBV19 CASSVLAGDRTGELFF TGTGCCAGTAGCGTACTAGCGGGGGACCGCACCGGGGAGCTGTTTTTT
NA few TRBJ2-3 TRBV7-8 CASSLAAPSTDTQYF TGTGCCAGCAGCTTAGCAGCCCCTAGCACAGATACGCAGTATTTT
TRBD1 NA TRBJ2-5 TRBV27 CASRTGYRETQYF TGTGCCAGTCGGACAGGGTATAGGGAGACCCAGTACTTC
NA NA TRBJ1-5 TRBV6-2/TRBV6-3 CASSGARTASGNQPQHF TGTGCCAGCAGTGGGGCCCGGACCGCCTCGGGCAATCAGCCCCAGCATTTT
TRBD1 NA TRBJ1-2 TRBV5-4 CASSLSGQGHGYTF TGTGCCAGCAGCTTGTCGGGACAGGGTCATGGCTACACCTTC
TRBD2 few TRBJ2-7 TRBV7-9 CASSPTSGTSAYEQYF TGTGCCAGCAGCCCCACAAGTGGGACTAGCGCCTACGAGCAGTACTTC
NA NA TRBJ2-7 TRBV6-5 CASTTGTEQYF TGTGCCAGCACCACCGGGACAGAGCAGTACTTC
NA NA TRBJ2-1 TRBV29-1 CSATGTIYNEQFF TGCAGCGCAACAGGGACAATCTACAATGAGCAGTTCTTC
NA once TRBJ2-7 TRBV11-2 CASSVTSISSYEQYF TGTGCCAGCAGCGTGACATCCATTAGCTCCTACGAGCAGTACTTC
NA once TRBJ1-1 TRBV28 CASGLGANTEAFF TGTGCCAGCGGACTAGGGGCGAACACTGAAGCTTTCTTT
NA NA TRBJ2-2 TRBV6-1 CASSETTTAGELFF TGTGCCAGCAGTGAAACGACTACCGCCGGGGAGCTGTTTTTT
TRBD1 NA TRBJ2-7 TRBV28 CASRGQGATYEQYF TGTGCCAGCAGGGGACAGGGGGCCACCTACGAGCAGTACTTC
TRBD1 NA TRBJ1-3 TRBV5-1 CASRGQGIGNTIYF TGCGCCAGCCGGGGACAGGGGATCGGAAACACCATATATTTT
NA NA TRBJ1-3 TRBV18 CASSPPGGAGNTIYF TGTGCCAGCTCACCACCAGGCGGGGCTGGAAACACCATATATTTT
TRBD1 NA TRBJ2-1 TRBV28 CASRQGIRNEQFF TGTGCCAGCAGACAGGGGATAAGGAATGAGCAGTTCTTC
NA NA TRBJ2-4 TRBV4-1 CASSQDPPSTIAKNIQYF TGCGCCAGCAGCCAAGACCCCCCGAGCACTATAGCCAAAAACATTCAGTACTTC
NA NA TRBJ1-2 TRBV27 CASTLGRGQTYGYTF TGTGCCAGCACTCTGGGGCGGGGGCAGACCTATGGCTACACCTTC
TRBD1 NA TRBJ2-7 TRBV11-1 CASSNNRDRNSYEQYF TGTGCCAGCAGCAACAACCGGGACAGGAATTCCTACGAGCAGTACTTC
NA NA TRBJ1-6 TRBV7-2 CASSLTGESFTPLHF TGTGCCAGCAGCTTAACGGGGGAAAGCTTTACACCCCTCCACTTT
TRBD1 NA TRBJ1-2 TRBV4-2 CASSQINRGLGFNGYTF TGTGCCAGCAGCCAAATCAACAGGGGCTTAGGGTTTAATGGCTACACCTTC
NA NA TRBJ1-1 TRBV27 CASSLVSTGTTEAFF TGTGCCAGCAGTTTAGTATCCACAGGGACCACTGAAGCTTTCTTT
NA NA TRBJ2-3 TRBV5-1 CASSFGSTDTQYF TGCGCCAGCAGCTTCGGTAGCACAGATACGCAGTATTTT
TRBD1 NA TRBJ2-3 TRBV6-4 CASRDRGTDTQYF TGTGCCAGCAGGGACAGGGGAACAGATACGCAGTATTTT
TRBD1 NA TRBJ2-7 TRBV5-1 CASSPGQVRNEQYF TGCGCCAGCAGCCCGGGACAGGTCAGGAACGAGCAGTACTTC
NA NA TRBJ1-1 TRBV18 CASSLTVMGYTEAFF TGTGCCAGCTCACTCACCGTCATGGGCTACACTGAAGCTTTCTTT
NA NA TRBJ1-5 TRBV4-1 CASSQLPGQGNQPQHF TGCGCCAGCAGCCAATTACCGGGACAAGGCAATCAGCCCCAGCATTTT
TRBD2 once TRBJ2-1 TRBV29-1 CSAGTSGSYNEQFF TGCAGCGCAGGGACTAGCGGGAGTTACAATGAGCAGTTCTTC
TRBD1 NA TRBJ1-5 TRBV7-8 CASSLAPQGVYSNQPQHF TGTGCCAGCAGCTTAGCGCCCCAGGGGGTCTATAGCAATCAGCCCCAGCATTTT
TRBD2 once TRBJ2-7 TRBV9 CASSVNLAGRGEQYF TGTGCCAGCAGCGTAAATCTAGCGGGTCGGGGCGAGCAGTACTTC
NA once TRBJ2-2 TRBV18 CASSPSLQGFTGELFF TGTGCCAGCTCACCGAGTCTACAGGGCTTCACCGGGGAGCTGTTTTTT
NA NA TRBJ1-1 TRBV6-4 CARRPCQGSLNTEAFF TGTGCCAGACGCCCTTGTCAGGGGTCACTGAACACTGAAGCTTTCTTT
TRBD2 few TRBJ2-7 TRBV18 CASSPRLASGSYEQYF TGTGCCAGCTCACCACGTTTGGCTAGCGGGAGCTACGAGCAGTACTTC
TRBD2 NA TRBJ2-7 TRBV7-8 CASSLIFTGATPGGEQYF TGTGCCAGCAGCTTAATTTTTACAGGAGCCACTCCCGGGGGGGAGCAGTACTTC
TRBD2 NA TRBJ2-7 TRBV5-4 CASSLAPLAGAAYEQYF TGTGCCAGCAGCTTGGCCCCGCTAGCGGGAGCGGCCTACGAGCAGTACTTC
TRBD2 NA TRBJ2-7 TRBV2 CASSEGPTSGKGEQYF TGTGCCAGCAGTGAAGGGCCGACTAGCGGGAAGGGAGAGCAGTACTTC
TRBD1 NA TRBJ2-5 TRBV5-1 CASMAGQGSQYF TGCGCCAGCATGGCCGGACAGGGGTCCCAGTACTTC
NA NA TRBJ2-7 TRBV28 CASTQNYEQYF TGTGCCAGCACCCAAAACTACGAGCAGTACTTC
NA NA TRBJ1-2 TRBV9 CASSVRDGGYTF TGTGCCAGCAGTGTCCGGGATGGTGGCTACACCTTC
NA NA TRBJ2-1 TRBV10-3 CAISGSAGLSSYNEQFF TGTGCCATCAGTGGATCAGCGGGCCTTAGCTCCTACAATGAGCAGTTCTTC
NA NA TRBJ1-6 TRBV19 CASSKVDGVNNSPLHF TGTGCCAGTAGTAAAGTCGACGGGGTCAATAATTCACCCCTCCACTTT
NA few TRBJ1-4 TRBV5-1 CASSLRINEKLFF TGCGCCAGCAGCCTGCGGATCAATGAAAAACTGTTTTTT
TRBD2 NA TRBJ2-7 TRBV5-1 CASSSTTSVTYEQYF TGCGCCAGCAGCTCGACTACTAGCGTTACCTACGAGCAGTACTTC
TRBD1 NA TRBJ1-5 TRBV12-3/TRBV12-4 CASSQDRVQPQHF TGTGCCAGCAGCCAGGACAGGGTACAGCCCCAGCATTTT
NA NA TRBJ1-4 TRBV30 CAWSVVQYNEKLFF TGTGCCTGGAGTGTCGTACAGTATAATGAAAAACTGTTTTTT
NA NA TRBJ1-5 TRBV3-1/TRBV3-2 CASSQGGVQPQHF TGTGCCAGCAGCCAAGGGGGGGTTCAGCCCCAGCATTTT
NA NA TRBJ2-3 TRBV18 CASTWTEPWTDTQYF TGTGCCAGCACCTGGACTGAACCCTGGACAGATACGCAGTATTTT